The 24 T cell receptor beta chains given below trace back to one sample, sequenced in a study of T cell responses to AZD1222 COVID-19 vaccine. Sequencing was performed with immunoSEQ multiplex PCR; in TCRdb, only in-frame clones are kept and a portion is missing. Of 150,000 or so clones in the sample, 92% were seen once. Sequenced material: peripheral blood, taken on day 0 of AZD1222 vaccination. All receptors come from an adult in good health.

This chain uses TRBV7-3 with TRBJ2-1; D perhaps matches TRBD2 (7 bases). CDR1 and CDR2 from the germline V gene are SGHTA and FQGTGA. CDR3 length: 17 residues. Trimming stripped 5 bases from V and 0 bases from J, with 17 bases between. The CDR3 sequence: CASSPPGGGSSYNEQFF. The CDR3 DNA follows: TGTGCCAGCAGCCCCCCGGGGGGCGGGAGCTCCTACAATGAGCAGTTCTTC.

This clone has only one observation. The chain recombines TRBV6-6 with TRBJ2-2, with no clear D. Trimming took off 2 bases at V and 3 bases at J, with 7 bases between the two ends. The CDR3 consists of 14 residues. Germline loops: CDR1 MNHNY, CDR2 SVGAGI (reference sequence). In DNA, the CDR3 is TGTGCCAGCAGTTACGGTCCCGACACCGGGGAGCTGTTTTTT. Amino acid sequence: CASSYGPDTGELFF.

The chain recombines TRBV4-2 with TRBJ1-5; possibly TRBD1 for D (6 bases). Germline CDR1 is LGHNA and CDR2 is YNFKEQ. This CDR3 comprises 15 residues. V was trimmed by 2 bases and J by 9 bases, leaving 17 bases between them. The CDR3 sequence: CASSQQGLGQLPQHF. CDR3 coding DNA: TGTGCCAGCAGCCAACAGGGGTTGGGTCAACTGCCCCAGCATTTT.

For the CDR3, the DNA is TGTGCCAGCAGCCAAGCCTTCGGACAGGGGAATATGTACGAGCAGTACTTC. It is translated as CASSQAFGQGNMYEQYF. This chain joins TRBV4-2 and TRBJ2-7; TRBD1 agrees at 9 bases. V lost 1 base and J lost 4; bases outside the gene matches: 11. Germline assignment: CDR1 LGHNA and CDR2 YNFKEQ. The CDR3 is 17 amino acids.

The V call is TRBV7-3, the J call TRBJ2-2; D is perhaps TRBD1 (5 bases). CDR3 length: 15 amino acids. CDR1 is SGHTA and CDR2 is FQGTGA in the germline V gene. V was cut by 2 bases and J by 0 bases, with 7 bases left in between. The DNA for the CDR3 is TGTGCCAGCAGCTTAGGACATTCGAACACCGGGGAGCTGTTTTTT. Its protein is CASSLGHSNTGELFF.

This chain uses TRBV14 with TRBJ1-1; 9 bases are a match to TRBD1. Trimming at V came to 5 bases and at J to 6 bases, leaving 4 bases not matched to a gene. CDR1 is SGHDN and CDR2 is FVKESK in the germline V gene. The CDR3 is made up of 13 amino acids. CDR3 protein: CASSKTGGAEAFF. The CDR3 bases are TGTGCCAGCAGCAAGACAGGGGGGGCTGAAGCTTTCTTT.

The V gene is TRBV4-2, the J gene TRBJ2-5; TRBD2 matches at 15 bases. Per the germline V gene, CDR1 is LGHNA and CDR2 is YNFKEQ. V dropped 3 bases and J dropped 5; count of bases not matched to a gene: 10. The CDR3 runs 18 residues. CDR3 protein: CASSHLPGLAGGGETQYF. CDR3 nucleotides: TGTGCCAGCAGCCACCTCCCGGGACTAGCGGGGGGCGGGGAGACCCAGTACTTC.

The rearrangement links TRBV19 to TRBJ1-1; TRBD1 aligns across 9 bases. J gave up 5 bases and V 7 bases, and 11 bases lay outside the gene matches. The CDR3 loop spans 15 amino acids. Germline V gene sequence: CDR1 LNHDA, CDR2 SQIVND (reference sequence). Here the CDR3 reads CASIYGATGGTEAFF. DNA for the CDR3: TGTGCCAGTATTTACGGGGCGACAGGGGGTACTGAAGCTTTCTTT.

The chain couples TRBV6-2 or TRBV6-3 to TRBJ2-7, with D unclear. Trimming left V 0 bases short and J 1 base short, with 13 bases between. This CDR3 contains 16 residues. Germline lookup yields CDR1 MNHEY and CDR2 SVGEGT. The CDR3 DNA is TGTGCCAGCAGTTACTCGCGCGGAATCTCTTCCTACGAGCAGTACTTC. The encoded protein is CASSYSRGISSYEQYF.

This clone came up once. This chain connects TRBV7-9 to TRBJ2-5; 15 positions agree with TRBD2. V dropped 1 base and J dropped 7; count of bases not matched to a gene: 10. The CDR3 length is 18 residues. Per the germline V gene, CDR1 is SEHNR and CDR2 is FQNEAQ (reference sequence). CDR3 coding DNA: TGTGCCAGCAGCTTAGGGAGGACTAGCGGGGGGGCCTTGGGGACCCAGTACTTC. Translated: CASSLGRTSGGALGTQYF.

The J gene is TRBJ2-7, the V gene TRBV7-2, with a possible D match to TRBD1 (5 bases). The germline V and J ends were trimmed by 5 bases and 3 bases, with 14 bases remaining between them. This CDR3 has 14 residues. The germline CDR1 and CDR2 sequences are SGHTA and FQGNSA. CDR3 nucleotides: TGTGCCAGCAGCCCTGGACAAGCAGGCTACGAGCAGTACTTC. This codes for CASSPGQAGYEQYF.

The chain joins TRBV7-3 to TRBJ1-2; possible D gene TRBD1, 5 bases. V was cut by 2 bases and J by 7 bases, with 20 bases left in between. The CDR3 totals 16 residues. Germline V gene sequence: CDR1 SGHTA, CDR2 FQGTGA. The DNA for the CDR3 is TGTGCCAGCAGCTTAGATCCGGGACCTCAAAAAAGTGGCTACACCTTC. It encodes CASSLDPGPQKSGYTF.

The chain carries TRBV3-1 (or the pseudogene TRBV3-2) and TRBJ1-1; the D gene is possibly TRBD1 (5 bases). The germline V gene has CDR1 LGHDT and CDR2 YNNKEL (reference sequence). The CDR3 runs to 14 residues. V shed 1 base and J shed 5 bases, with 11 bases lying between them. CDR3 protein: CASSQASEGTEAFF. The CDR3 DNA sequence: TGTGCCAGCAGCCAAGCCAGTGAGGGGACTGAAGCTTTCTTT.

The chain carries TRBV6-2 or TRBV6-3 and TRBJ1-4; D remains unclear. This CDR3 contains 14 residues. The V gene lost 6 bases and the J gene lost 3 bases, with 11 bases spanning the gap. Germline V gives CDR1 MNHEY, CDR2 SVGEGT. The CDR3 DNA follows: TGTGCCAGCAGCTCCGCTGGGGCTAATGAAAAACTGTTTTTT. Translation gives CASSSAGANEKLFF.

V usage is TRBV10-3 and J usage is TRBJ1-6, with unresolved D. Deletions cut 0 bases from V and 8 bases from J, with 5 bases between. The CDR3 totals 13 residues. Germline-derived CDR1 and CDR2 are ENHRY and SYGVKD. The CDR3 DNA reads as TGTGCCATCAGTGAGTCTGGTCATTCACCCCTCCACTTT. Translation: CAISESGHSPLHF.

V and J are TRBV2 and TRBJ1-5; TRBD1 is a possible D gene (6 bases). This CDR3 region has 12 residues. Germline V lookup: CDR1 SNHLY, CDR2 FYNNEI. The CDR3 sequence is CASQGRNQPQHF. The CDR3 DNA reads TGTGCTAGCCAGGGGCGCAATCAGCCCCAGCATTTT.

This chain uses TRBV19 with TRBJ1-4; the match to TRBD1 covers 7 bases. V lost 5 bases and J lost 8; bases outside the gene matches: 20. The CDR3 runs to 18 residues. CDR1 LNHDA and CDR2 SQIVND come from the germline V gene (reference sequence). The CDR3 region has the DNA TGTGCCAGTAGTCTTTGGACAGGACTTGCCAACTTGGAAGAAAAACTGTTTTTT. This translates into CASSLWTGLANLEEKLFF.

The gene calls are TRBV19 and TRBJ2-3; 12 positions agree with TRBD2. V gave up 4 bases and J gave up 0 bases; unmatched junction bases: 5. Germline loops: CDR1 LNHDA, CDR2 SQIVND (reference sequence). The CDR3 runs to 17 residues. CDR3 sequence reads: CASSRASGGASTDTQYF. Here the CDR3 DNA reads TGTGCCAGTAGTAGGGCTAGCGGGGGGGCTAGCACAGATACGCAGTATTTT.

The rearrangement joins TRBV6-2 or TRBV6-3 to TRBJ2-3; D is undetermined. In germline, CDR1 is MNHEY, CDR2 SVGEGT. The V and J ends lost 3 bases and 6 bases respectively, with 16 bases between them. CDR3 size: 15 residues. This CDR3 reads CASSYSPASPDTQYF. The CDR3 DNA is TGTGCCAGCAGTTATAGCCCCGCCTCCCCCGATACGCAGTATTTT.

V and J are TRBV7-2 and TRBJ1-1; D remains unclear. Deletions cut 5 bases from V and 6 bases from J, with 16 bases between. Germline V gene sequence: CDR1 SGHTA, CDR2 FQGNSA. This CDR3 is 14 amino acids long. CDR3 in amino acids: CASSPMGLGSEAFF. Written as DNA, the CDR3 is TGTGCCAGCAGCCCTATGGGATTGGGCTCTGAAGCTTTCTTT.

This chain joins TRBV11-3 and TRBJ1-3; no reliable D call. Germline lookup yields CDR1 SGHNT and CDR2 YENEEA. V was clipped by 1 base and J by 3 bases, with 7 bases between them. This CDR3 contains 14 residues. In DNA, the CDR3 is TGTGCCAGCAGCTTAGGTCCTTATGGAAACACCATATATTTT. Residues: CASSLGPYGNTIYF. The variable domain in full, with the rest retrieved from reference TRBV11-3 and TRBJ1-3, is EAGVVQSPRYKIIEKKQPVAFWCNPISGHNTLYWYLQNLGQGPELLIRYENEEAVDDSQLPKDRFSAERLKGVDSTLKIQPAELGDSAVYLCASSLGPYGNTIYFGEGSWLTVV.

V gene TRBV2 combines with J gene TRBJ2-7; a possible D gene is TRBD2 (6 bases). Germline V gives CDR1 SNHLY, CDR2 FYNNEI. The CDR3 extends over 14 amino acids. V lost 7 bases and J lost 1, with 14 bases in between. In DNA form, the CDR3 reads TGTGCCAGCATTCCCAGGAGGGTATCCTACGAGCAGTACTTC. Amino acid sequence: CASIPRRVSYEQYF.

The rearrangement links TRBV28 to TRBJ1-5, with D perhaps TRBD1 (5 bases). Germline V gene lookup returns CDR1 MDHEN and CDR2 SYDVKM. This CDR3 has 11 residues. Trimming pared 2 bases from V and 15 bases from J, leaving 11 bases between. CDR3 residues: CASSLGRVGHF. Written as DNA, the CDR3 is TGTGCCAGCAGTTTAGGCAGGGTCGGGCATTTT. Full variable domain (rest looked up from reference TRBV28 and TRBJ1-5): DVKVTQSSRYLVKRTGEKVFLECVQDMDHENMFWYRQDPGLGLRLIYFSYDVKMKEKGDIPEGYSVSREKKERFSLILESASTNQTSMYLCASSLGRVGHFGDGTRLSIL.

The chain uses TRBV28 and TRBJ2-5; D gene unclear. CDR3 size: 13 residues. Germline values: CDR1 MDHEN, CDR2 SYDVKM. V lost 1 base, J lost 3 bases, and 6 bases lay in between. The CDR3 bases are TGTGCCAGCAGTTTATTAGACGAAGAGACCCAGTACTTC. This translates into CASSLLDEETQYF.